The source of this T cell receptor beta chain is a study of vaccination and CD4 T cells after COVID-19. Looking at the study overall: Median time from COVID diagnosis to post-COVID sampling was over 85 days (35 to 161). Overlapping spike peptides from SARS-CoV-2, HCoV-NL63, HCoV-OC43 and HCoV-229E served to stimulate the cells.

Sample treatment: roughly nine-day PBMC culture with coronavirus spike peptide pools or control peptides (ViraFEST assay). This CDR3 spans 16 amino acids. In germline, CDR1 is LNHNV, CDR2 YYDKDF (reference sequence). The V end was cut by 3 bases, the J end by 6 bases, with 18 bases between. With the Oncomine TCR Beta short-read assay, DNA from cultured CD4+ T cells was sequenced. TCRdb recomputed calls from the PCR reads with MiXCR, one row per CDR3 protein. Of approximately 15,000 distinct CDR3 sequences in the sample, around two fifths were seen once. This clonotype was detected only a few times. Antigen: not known.

The specimen sequenced was CD4+ T cells from blood, cultured in vitro. The TCR sequence derives from a human donor who had recovered from COVID-19. The chain is built from TRBV15 and TRBJ1-5; a weak D match, TRBD1 (6 bases). CDR3 in DNA: TGTGCCACCAGCAGGGTAATTATACTACAGGGTCAGCCCCAGCATTTT. This translates into CATSRVIILQGQPQHF.